The rows below give T cell receptor beta chains drawn from one sample of a study of blood T cell repertoires in COVID-19. The protocol was immunoSEQ multiplex PCR, while the TCRdb copy is restricted to in-frame clones and leaves out a portion. This sample has approximately 250,000 clones; about 80% occur once, and the top ten carry 8.6%. The source material was peripheral blood. Receptors were obtained from a human donor in a cohort sampled during active COVID-19. The CDR3 runs from the conserved cysteine through the conserved F or W. D genes are given only for firm matches.

TRBV2	-	TRBJ2-7	CASSRSTGPYEQYF
TRBV28	-	TRBJ1-5	CASSFVRQNQPQHF
TRBV3-1/TRBV3-2	TRBD2	TRBJ2-3	CASSQDGGALATQYF
TRBV5-1	TRBD1	TRBJ2-1	CASRSRDSTDEQFF
TRBV6-1	TRBD2	TRBJ2-3	CASSELGPGLAADTQYF
TRBV6-6	-	TRBJ2-1	CASGNSGASSYNEQFF
TRBV7-8	TRBD2	TRBJ2-1	CASSLSSGSGNEQFF
TRBV7-2	TRBD2	TRBJ2-5	CASSLGGLPTQYF
TRBV2	-	TRBJ2-2	CASSEGTPLPTGELFF
TRBV9	-	TRBJ2-7	CASSVYPLQVRSYEQYF
TRBV24-1	TRBD2	TRBJ2-1	CATSGAGDGSNEQFF
TRBV29-1	TRBD1	TRBJ1-1	CSVGTGAGTEAFF
TRBV6-5	-	TRBJ2-3	CASISGSSGTDTQYF
TRBV24-1	-	TRBJ1-1	CATLPPTEAFF
TRBV4-3	TRBD1	TRBJ1-2	CASSQDRGFGGYTF
TRBV29-1	-	TRBJ1-1	CSVGKGALNTEAFF